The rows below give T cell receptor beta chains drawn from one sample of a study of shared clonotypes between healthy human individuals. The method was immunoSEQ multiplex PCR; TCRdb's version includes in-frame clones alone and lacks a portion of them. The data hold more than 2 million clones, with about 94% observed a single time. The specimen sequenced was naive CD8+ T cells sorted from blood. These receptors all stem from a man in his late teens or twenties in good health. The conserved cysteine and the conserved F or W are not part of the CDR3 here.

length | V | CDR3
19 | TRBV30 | AWRIGGYIFSFHRLNYGYT
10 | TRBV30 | AWSGTGTEQY
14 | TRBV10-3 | AIRDVGTSGVNEQF
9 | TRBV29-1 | SALTFRGAF
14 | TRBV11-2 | ASSLSRTTGYNEQF
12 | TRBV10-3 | AISEPGSGNEQY
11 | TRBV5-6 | ASSPDWDSPLH
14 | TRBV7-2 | ASSFAGGPSTDTQY
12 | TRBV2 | ASRVGGTNEKLF
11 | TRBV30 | AWSGGVSYEQY
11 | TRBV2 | ASRDSASYEQY
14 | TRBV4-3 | ASSQDTEGQGETQY
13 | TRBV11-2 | ASSETSGAYYEQY